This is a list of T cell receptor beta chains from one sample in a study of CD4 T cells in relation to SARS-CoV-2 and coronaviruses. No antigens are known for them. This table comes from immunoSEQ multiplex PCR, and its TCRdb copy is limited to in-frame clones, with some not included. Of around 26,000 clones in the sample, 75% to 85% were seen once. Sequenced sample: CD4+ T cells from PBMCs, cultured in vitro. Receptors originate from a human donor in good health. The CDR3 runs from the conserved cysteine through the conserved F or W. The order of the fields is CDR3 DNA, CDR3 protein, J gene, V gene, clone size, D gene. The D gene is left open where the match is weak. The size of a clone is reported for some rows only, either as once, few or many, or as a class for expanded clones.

DNA: TGTGCCAGCAGCCCAACCCGACGGACTGAAGCTTTCTTT
CDR3: CASSPTRRTEAFF
J: TRBJ1-1
V: TRBV7-2
size: -
D: -

DNA: TGTGCCACCAGTGATACCGGGACGACTAGCACAGATACGCAGTATTTT
CDR3: CATSDTGTTSTDTQYF
J: TRBJ2-3
V: TRBV24-1
size: -
D: -

DNA: TGTGCCAGCAGTGAAGCGCACAGGTCCTACGAGCAGTACTTC
CDR3: CASSEAHRSYEQYF
J: TRBJ2-7
V: TRBV6-1
size: -
D: -

DNA: TGTGCCAGCAGCCCAGGACTAGCCGTATTCAATGAGCAGTTCTTC
CDR3: CASSPGLAVFNEQFF
J: TRBJ2-1
V: TRBV11-3
size: -
D: TRBD2

DNA: TGTGCCAGCAGTTTAACTGGGCTGAGTGGCTACACCTTC
CDR3: CASSLTGLSGYTF
J: TRBJ1-2
V: TRBV27
size: -
D: -

DNA: TGTGCCAGCAGTCGGGACTGGAGAAACATTCAGTACTTC
CDR3: CASSRDWRNIQYF
J: TRBJ2-4
V: TRBV6-5
size: -
D: -

DNA: TGCAGCGTTTTGGAGGGTAGCAATCAGCCCCAGCATTTT
CDR3: CSVLEGSNQPQHF
J: TRBJ1-5
V: TRBV29-1
size: -
D: -

DNA: TGTGCCAGCAGCCGTAGCGGGGGGGCCACAGATACGCAGTATTTT
CDR3: CASSRSGGATDTQYF
J: TRBJ2-3
V: TRBV7-9
size: -
D: TRBD2

DNA: TGTGCCAGCAGCAGAAAGTCCCGGAGCAGGTTGAACACTGAAGCTTTCTTT
CDR3: CASSRKSRSRLNTEAFF
J: TRBJ1-1
V: TRBV21-1
size: -
D: -

DNA: TGTGCCAGCAGCCAAGATCCCCAGACTAGCGGGAGGGTCCTGTCCTACAATGAGCAGTTCTTC
CDR3: CASSQDPQTSGRVLSYNEQFF
J: TRBJ2-1
V: TRBV4-2
size: -
D: TRBD2

DNA: TGCGCCAGCAGCTTGGGGGACTCCACCTACGAGCAGTACTTC
CDR3: CASSLGDSTYEQYF
J: TRBJ2-7
V: TRBV5-1
size: -
D: -

DNA: TGTGCCAGTAAGCGGGGCGGGGATAATGAAAAACTGTTTTTT
CDR3: CASKRGGDNEKLFF
J: TRBJ1-4
V: TRBV19
size: -
D: -

DNA: TGCGCCAGCAGATCACAGACCTCTGGGGCCAACGTCCTGACTTTC
CDR3: CASRSQTSGANVLTF
J: TRBJ2-6
V: TRBV5-1
size: -
D: -

DNA: TGTGCCAGTAGTCTGGAGGATTCGAACACCGGGGAGCTGTTTTTT
CDR3: CASSLEDSNTGELFF
J: TRBJ2-2
V: TRBV19
size: few
D: -

DNA: TGTGCCAGCAGCCAAGGGTCGCCCCGGGCCGGGGAGCTGTTTTTT
CDR3: CASSQGSPRAGELFF
J: TRBJ2-2
V: TRBV3-1/TRBV3-2
size: -
D: -

DNA: TGTGCCAGCAGCATCCTAGCGGAAGGAAGTAATGAGCAGTTCTTC
CDR3: CASSILAEGSNEQFF
J: TRBJ2-1
V: TRBV7-2
size: -
D: TRBD2

DNA: TGTGCCAGCAAACCGGGACAGGTCTTTCGGCCCCAGCATTTT
CDR3: CASKPGQVFRPQHF
J: TRBJ1-5
V: TRBV2
size: -
D: TRBD1

DNA: TGTGCCAGCAGCGGAGGAACTGGACAGGGGAACACTGAAGCTTTCTTT
CDR3: CASSGGTGQGNTEAFF
J: TRBJ1-1
V: TRBV9
size: -
D: TRBD1

DNA: TGTGCCAGCAGCATACAAAGGAACGACAATGAGCAGTTCTTC
CDR3: CASSIQRNDNEQFF
J: TRBJ2-1
V: TRBV7-2
size: -
D: -

DNA: TGTGCCAGCAGCCGGGTCGGTGTATTCGGGGAGACCCAGTACTTC
CDR3: CASSRVGVFGETQYF
J: TRBJ2-5
V: TRBV11-3
size: few
D: -

DNA: TGTGCCAGCAGCCATGCACTGCCAGGACTAGCGGCCTCTGGGGCCAACGTCCTGACTTTC
CDR3: CASSHALPGLAASGANVLTF
J: TRBJ2-6
V: TRBV14
size: -
D: TRBD2

DNA: TGTGCCAGTAGTTTCCCTCCCCGACTGCCGTTCGATGGCTACACCTTC
CDR3: CASSFPPRLPFDGYTF
J: TRBJ1-2
V: TRBV19
size: -
D: -

DNA: TGTGCCAGTAGTATAGATTTTCTGACGGAGACTGGGCCCCAGCATTTT
CDR3: CASSIDFLTETGPQHF
J: TRBJ1-5
V: TRBV19
size: -
D: -

DNA: TGTGCCAGCACTCACCAGAACACCGGGGAGCTGTTTTTT
CDR3: CASTHQNTGELFF
J: TRBJ2-2
V: TRBV12-3/TRBV12-4
size: -
D: -

DNA: TGTGCCATCAGTGAGCCTGACCGGGATGGCTACACCTTC
CDR3: CAISEPDRDGYTF
J: TRBJ1-2
V: TRBV10-3
size: -
D: -

DNA: TGTGCCAGCAGTCCGACCGCAGATACGCAGTATTTT
CDR3: CASSPTADTQYF
J: TRBJ2-3
V: TRBV6-6
size: -
D: -

DNA: TGTGCCAGCAGCTCGTTCACTAGCGGACTGGGAGAGACCCAGTACTTC
CDR3: CASSSFTSGLGETQYF
J: TRBJ2-5
V: TRBV7-2
size: -
D: TRBD2

DNA: TGTGCCAGCAGTTCGGACAGGCGACAATGGCAGTTCTTC
CDR3: CASSSDRRQWQFF
J: TRBJ2-1
V: TRBV6-2/TRBV6-3
size: few
D: TRBD1

DNA: TGCGCCAGCACCAACTCGGGGTCGGAAGGAACTTCACCCCTCCACTTT
CDR3: CASTNSGSEGTSPLHF
J: TRBJ1-6
V: TRBV5-1
size: -
D: -

DNA: TGTGCCAGCATGGCGCGACTAGCGGGAGTGGGGAAGTATTTT
CDR3: CASMARLAGVGKYF
J: TRBJ2-3
V: TRBV7-2
size: -
D: TRBD2

DNA: TGTGCCAGCAGCGTAGCGGGGGGCCTCCAAGAGACCCAGTACTTC
CDR3: CASSVAGGLQETQYF
J: TRBJ2-5
V: TRBV9
size: -
D: -

DNA: TGTGCCAGCAGCTTGGCCGGGGGTGGGTCCTACGAGCAGTACTTC
CDR3: CASSLAGGGSYEQYF
J: TRBJ2-7
V: TRBV5-5
size: few
D: -

DNA: TGTGCCAGCAGCTTAGTACAGGGGAACACCGGGGAGCTGTTTTTT
CDR3: CASSLVQGNTGELFF
J: TRBJ2-2
V: TRBV7-9
size: few
D: -

DNA: TGTGCCAGTAGCAAGTGGGGGGGCGCCGGTCTGAGTTCACCCCTCCACTTT
CDR3: CASSKWGGAGLSSPLHF
J: TRBJ1-6
V: TRBV19
size: -
D: -

DNA: TGTGCCAGCTCGGGTGGGACTGGAAACACCATATATTTT
CDR3: CASSGGTGNTIYF
J: TRBJ1-3
V: TRBV6-6
size: -
D: -

DNA: TGTGCCAGCAGTCCCACCTTAGGGGAGGGCGAAGCTTTCTTT
CDR3: CASSPTLGEGEAFF
J: TRBJ1-1
V: TRBV27
size: -
D: -

DNA: TGTGCCAGCTCACCACCGGGGGGCGCGGGATACGAAAAACTGTTTTTT
CDR3: CASSPPGGAGYEKLFF
J: TRBJ1-4
V: TRBV18
size: -
D: -

DNA: TGTGCCAGTAGTGGACAGAATTCCTACGAGCAGTACTTC
CDR3: CASSGQNSYEQYF
J: TRBJ2-7
V: TRBV19
size: -
D: -

DNA: TGCGCCAGCAGCCAAGGTTTTATGGTTGGTCGAGGGTCTGGGGCCAACGTCCTGACTTTC
CDR3: CASSQGFMVGRGSGANVLTF
J: TRBJ2-6
V: TRBV4-1
size: -
D: -

DNA: TGTGCCAGCAGCAAAGCCGGTCGGGACAGTCAAACATTTGGTGAGCAGTTCTTC
CDR3: CASSKAGRDSQTFGEQFF
J: TRBJ2-1
V: TRBV21-1
size: -
D: -

DNA: TGTGCCAGCAGCGAGCGAGCGCCGCTACAAGAGACCCAGTACTTC
CDR3: CASSERAPLQETQYF
J: TRBJ2-5
V: TRBV6-2/TRBV6-3
size: -
D: -

DNA: TGCGCCAGCAGCCAACCCGTCAGGCGGGGGGGGGTAAATACGCAGTATTTT
CDR3: CASSQPVRRGGVNTQYF
J: TRBJ2-3
V: TRBV4-3
size: -
D: TRBD2

DNA: TGTGCCAGCAGCCCATCCCCGGGAGGGATGGGAATGTACAATGAGCAGTTCTTC
CDR3: CASSPSPGGMGMYNEQFF
J: TRBJ2-1
V: TRBV5-4
size: -
D: TRBD2

DNA: TGTGCCAGTAAACGGGGGACAGCTGACTCGGGTACGCAGTATTTT
CDR3: CASKRGTADSGTQYF
J: TRBJ2-3
V: TRBV9
size: -
D: -

DNA: TGTGCCATCAGGGGGGACAGGGAGGTCCATGGCTACACCTTC
CDR3: CAIRGDREVHGYTF
J: TRBJ1-2
V: TRBV10-3
size: -
D: TRBD1

DNA: TGTGCCAGCAGCGAAGGTAATACGCAGTATTTT
CDR3: CASSEGNTQYF
J: TRBJ2-3
V: TRBV7-2
size: -
D: -

DNA: TGTGCCAGCAGCTTGGCGATGGGGAGGGACTATGGCTACACCTTC
CDR3: CASSLAMGRDYGYTF
J: TRBJ1-2
V: TRBV7-9
size: once
D: -

DNA: TGTGCCAGCACCCGGCCGCCCGAGAACACTGAAGCTTTCTTT
CDR3: CASTRPPENTEAFF
J: TRBJ1-1
V: TRBV28
size: -
D: -

DNA: TGCAGTGCTAGTTCTACAGGGTTGGGAAACACCATATATTTT
CDR3: CSASSTGLGNTIYF
J: TRBJ1-3
V: TRBV20-1
size: -
D: -

DNA: TGTGCCAGCTCACTTGGGACAGCCAATAATTCACCCCTCCACTTT
CDR3: CASSLGTANNSPLHF
J: TRBJ1-6
V: TRBV18
size: -
D: TRBD1

DNA: TGTGCCAGCTCATGGGGGGAGGACACTGAAGCTTTCTTT
CDR3: CASSWGEDTEAFF
J: TRBJ1-1
V: TRBV18
size: once
D: -

DNA: TGTGCCAGTAGTTTTGGGGGAAACTCCTACGAGCAGTACTTC
CDR3: CASSFGGNSYEQYF
J: TRBJ2-7
V: TRBV19
size: -
D: -

DNA: TGTGCCAGTAGGGGCAGCGCGCCGAACACCGGGGAGCTGTTTTTT
CDR3: CASRGSAPNTGELFF
J: TRBJ2-2
V: TRBV19
size: -
D: -

DNA: TGTGCCAGCAGCTTCCCCGTCGGGGAGCTGTTTTTT
CDR3: CASSFPVGELFF
J: TRBJ2-2
V: TRBV7-9
size: -
D: -

DNA: TGTGCCAGCAGCCCCAGACTGGGACAGGACACCTACGAGCAGTACTTC
CDR3: CASSPRLGQDTYEQYF
J: TRBJ2-7
V: TRBV7-6
size: -
D: TRBD1

DNA: TGTGCTAGTGGCTCCCAAGACTCTGGAAACACCATATATTTT
CDR3: CASGSQDSGNTIYF
J: TRBJ1-3
V: TRBV12-5
size: -
D: -

DNA: TGTGCCAGCAGTGTCGACCAGGGGGCTACGCAGTATTTT
CDR3: CASSVDQGATQYF
J: TRBJ2-3
V: TRBV6-4
size: -
D: TRBD1

DNA: TGTGCCAGCAGCTTAGCGATGACAGGGGTATACGAGCAGTACTTC
CDR3: CASSLAMTGVYEQYF
J: TRBJ2-7
V: TRBV11-2
size: -
D: TRBD1

DNA: TGTGCCAGCAGTTATCACCGGGACAGGAACGAGCAGTACTTC
CDR3: CASSYHRDRNEQYF
J: TRBJ2-7
V: TRBV6-5
size: once
D: TRBD1

DNA: TGCGCCAGCAGTGAGCGACTAAATAGCAATCAGCCCCAGCATTTT
CDR3: CASSERLNSNQPQHF
J: TRBJ1-5
V: TRBV10-2
size: -
D: -